This is a list of T cell receptor beta chains from one sample in a study of naive and memory T cell subsets. TCRdb fed the 5' RACE reads into MiXCR, producing one record per CDR3 protein. The sample holds about 48,000 distinct CDR3 sequences, about 4.5% seen once. The receptors were gathered from a female donor in good health. CDR3s include the opening cysteine and the closing phenylalanine or tryptophan. Fields, in order: J gene, D gene, clone size, V gene, CDR3 DNA, CDR3 protein. A D gene is named only where the DNA matches it firmly. Size values are once, few and many counts, or a class for expanded clones, and some rows have none.

TRBJ2-3 | - | many | TRBV20-1 | TGCAGTGCTAGGGGGAGTTCCTGCACAGATACGCAGTATTTT | CSARGSSCTDTQYF
TRBJ2-3 | TRBD1 | many | TRBV28 | TGTGCCAGCAGCCCGGGACAGATAACAGATACGCAGTATTTT | CASSPGQITDTQYF
TRBJ1-2 | - | few | TRBV7-9 | TGTGCCAGCAGCCCCACAGGGATCGGCTACACCTTC | CASSPTGIGYTF
TRBJ2-3 | TRBD1 | medium-sized | TRBV7-9 | TGTGCCAGCAGCTCCCGCGACAGGGGGCCGGCGGACACAGATACGCAGTATTTT | CASSSRDRGPADTDTQYF
TRBJ2-1 | - | many | TRBV29-1 | TGCAGCGTTGTGCGGGTAGGGACCTACAATGAGCAGTTCTTC | CSVVRVGTYNEQFF
TRBJ2-5 | - | many | TRBV29-1 | TGCAGCGTTGTGGGGCTCCCCTCCCTCCCAGAGACCCAGTACTTC | CSVVGLPSLPETQYF
TRBJ2-3 | - | many | TRBV6-6 | TGTGCCAGCAGTTACCGCGGTATTGATACGCAGTATTTT | CASSYRGIDTQYF
TRBJ2-5 | TRBD2 | many | TRBV6-2/TRBV6-3 | TGTGCCAGCAGTACGGGACTAGCGGGAGGGCAGGAGACCCAGTACTTC | CASSTGLAGGQETQYF
TRBJ2-1 | TRBD2 | few | TRBV18 | TGTGCCAGCTCATCGCGGACTAGCGAGGACAATGAGCAGTTCTTC | CASSSRTSEDNEQFF
TRBJ2-5 | - | many | TRBV12-3/TRBV12-4 | TGTGCCAGCAGTTTACCGGCCAGCGAGACCCAGTACTTC | CASSLPASETQYF
TRBJ2-7 | - | many | TRBV18 | TGTGCCAGCTCACTTGGGACATCCAACTACGAGCAGTACTTC | CASSLGTSNYEQYF
TRBJ2-1 | TRBD2 | many | TRBV20-1 | TGCAGTGCTAATGGACTAGCGGCTCTTGACGGCTACAATGAGCAGTTCTTC | CSANGLAALDGYNEQFF
TRBJ2-5 | - | many | TRBV14 | TGTGCCAGCAGCCGACTCGCCCAAGAGACCCAGTACTTC | CASSRLAQETQYF
TRBJ1-1 | - | many | TRBV29-1 | TGCAGCGTTTTGGGACCCCGGAACACTGAAGCTTTCTTT | CSVLGPRNTEAFF
TRBJ1-5 | - | many | TRBV5-1 | TGCGCCAGCAGCTACTTTGAATACAATCAGCCCCAGCATTTT | CASSYFEYNQPQHF
TRBJ2-1 | TRBD1 | - | TRBV9 | TGTGCCAGCAGCGTAGGACAGGGATACAATGAGCAGTTCTTC | CASSVGQGYNEQFF
TRBJ2-7 | TRBD2 | many | TRBV18 | TGTGCCAGCTCACCAGGGACTAGCGGGGCCTACGAGCAGTACTTC | CASSPGTSGAYEQYF
TRBJ2-2 | TRBD2 | - | TRBV28 | TGTGCCAGCAGTGTGGGGACCGGCCTAGCGGGAGGAGAAGCCGGGGAGCTGTTTTTT | CASSVGTGLAGGEAGELFF
TRBJ1-2 | - | many | TRBV28 | TGTGCCAGTAGGAGGGAGGGGACTATCTATGGCTACACCTTC | CASRREGTIYGYTF
TRBJ2-5 | TRBD2 | many | TRBV4-1 | TGCGCCAGCAGCCGAAAACTAGCGGATTCACAAGAGACCCAGTACTTC | CASSRKLADSQETQYF
TRBJ1-2 | TRBD1 | many | TRBV12-3/TRBV12-4 | TGTGCCAGCAGTTCCCAGGGGGTGAGCTATGGCTACACCTTC | CASSSQGVSYGYTF
TRBJ1-1 | - | - | TRBV7-2 | TGTGCCAGCAGCTTAGCGGTATTTGACACTGAAGCTTTCTTT | CASSLAVFDTEAFF
TRBJ1-2 | - | many | TRBV29-1 | TGCAGCGTCGCCAGCCCAAGGAGTGGCTACACCTTC | CSVASPRSGYTF
TRBJ2-2 | - | - | TRBV6-5 | TGTGCCAGCAGTTACGGGATAGGTTGCACCGGGGAGCTGTTTTTT | CASSYGIGCTGELFF
TRBJ2-1 | - | - | TRBV6-5 | TGTGCCAGCAGTTCCCCCCGGGTTAATAATGAGCAGTTCTTC | CASSSPRVNNEQFF
TRBJ2-1 | - | - | TRBV24-1 | TGTGCCACCAGTCCTAGTAGGATTAGTGCGCAGTTCTTC | CATSPSRISAQFF
TRBJ1-2 | - | - | TRBV29-1 | TGCAGCGTTCTTGGGGGCGAATATGGCTACACCTTC | CSVLGGEYGYTF
TRBJ2-1 | TRBD2 | many | TRBV19 | TGTGCCGCTCATCTTCCTAGCGGGACTAGCTCCTACAATGAGCAGTTCTTC | CAAHLPSGTSSYNEQFF
TRBJ2-7 | TRBD2 | many | TRBV3-1 | TGTGCCAGCAGCTCGGGACTAGCGGGAGACTTTGCCTACGAGCAGTACTTC | CASSSGLAGDFAYEQYF
TRBJ2-7 | TRBD2 | many | TRBV6-5 | TGTGCCAGCAGTAACCCGACTAGCGGGAGAACCTACGAGCAGTACTTC | CASSNPTSGRTYEQYF
TRBJ2-7 | - | many | TRBV12-3/TRBV12-4 | TGTGCCAGCTATTCCCAGATGACGTACGAGCAGTACTTC | CASYSQMTYEQYF